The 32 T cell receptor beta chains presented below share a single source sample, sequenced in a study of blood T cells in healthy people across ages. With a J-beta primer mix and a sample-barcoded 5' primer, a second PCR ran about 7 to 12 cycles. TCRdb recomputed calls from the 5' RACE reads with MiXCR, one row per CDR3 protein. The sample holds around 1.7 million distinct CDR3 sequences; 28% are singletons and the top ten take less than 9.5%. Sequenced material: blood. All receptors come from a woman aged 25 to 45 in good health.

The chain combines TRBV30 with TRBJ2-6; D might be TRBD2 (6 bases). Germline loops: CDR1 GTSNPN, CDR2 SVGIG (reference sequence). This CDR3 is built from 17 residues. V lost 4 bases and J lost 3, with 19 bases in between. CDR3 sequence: CAWTSPTAGYGANVLTF. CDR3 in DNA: TGTGCCTGGACCTCCCCTACGGCGGGGTATGGGGCCAACGTCCTGACTTTC.

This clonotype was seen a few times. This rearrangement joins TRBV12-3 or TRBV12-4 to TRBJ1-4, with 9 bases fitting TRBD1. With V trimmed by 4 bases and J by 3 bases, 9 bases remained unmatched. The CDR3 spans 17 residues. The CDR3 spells CASSSSDRGLANEKLFF. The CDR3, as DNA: TGTGCCAGCAGTTCCTCGGACAGGGGCCTTGCTAATGAAAAACTGTTTTTT.

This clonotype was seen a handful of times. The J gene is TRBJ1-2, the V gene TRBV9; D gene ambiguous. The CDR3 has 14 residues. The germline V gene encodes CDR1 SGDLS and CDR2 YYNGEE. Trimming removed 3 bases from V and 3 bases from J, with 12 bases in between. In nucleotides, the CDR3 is TGTGCCAGCAGCGACGCCTCTGATTACTATGGCTACACCTTC. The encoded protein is CASSDASDYYGYTF.

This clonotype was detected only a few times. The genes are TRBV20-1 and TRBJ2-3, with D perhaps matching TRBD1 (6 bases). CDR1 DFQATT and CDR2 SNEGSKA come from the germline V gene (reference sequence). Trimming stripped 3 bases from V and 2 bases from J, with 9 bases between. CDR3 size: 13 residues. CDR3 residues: CSASRTDTDTQYF. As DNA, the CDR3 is TGCAGTGCTAGTCGGACAGACACAGATACGCAGTATTTT.

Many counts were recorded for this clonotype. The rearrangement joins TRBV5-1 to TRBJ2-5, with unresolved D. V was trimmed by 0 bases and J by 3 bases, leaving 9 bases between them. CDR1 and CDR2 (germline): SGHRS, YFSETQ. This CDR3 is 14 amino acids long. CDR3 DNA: TGCGCCAGCAGCTTGGTCGGGTCGGAAGAGACCCAGTACTTC. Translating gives CASSLVGSEETQYF.

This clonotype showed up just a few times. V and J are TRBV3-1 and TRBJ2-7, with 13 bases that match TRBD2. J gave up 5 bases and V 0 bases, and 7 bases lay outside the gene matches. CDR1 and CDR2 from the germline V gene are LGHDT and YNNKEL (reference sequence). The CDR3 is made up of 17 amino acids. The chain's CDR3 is CASSQEPGLAGPHEQYF. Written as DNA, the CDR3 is TGTGCCAGCAGCCAAGAGCCGGGACTAGCGGGGCCCCACGAGCAGTACTTC.

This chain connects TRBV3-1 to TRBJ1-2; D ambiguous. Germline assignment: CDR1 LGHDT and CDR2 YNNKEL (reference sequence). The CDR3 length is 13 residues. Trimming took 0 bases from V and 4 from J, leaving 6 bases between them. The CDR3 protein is CASSQEILYGYTF. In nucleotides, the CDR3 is TGTGCCAGCAGCCAAGAGATCCTCTATGGCTACACCTTC.

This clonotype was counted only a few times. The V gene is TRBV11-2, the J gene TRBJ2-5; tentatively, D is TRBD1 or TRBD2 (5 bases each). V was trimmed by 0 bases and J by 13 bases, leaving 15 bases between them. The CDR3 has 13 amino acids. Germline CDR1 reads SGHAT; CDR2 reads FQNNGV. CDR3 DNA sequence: TGTGCCAGCAGCTTAGAACGGTGGGACCTGGGGTACTTC. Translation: CASSLERWDLGYF.

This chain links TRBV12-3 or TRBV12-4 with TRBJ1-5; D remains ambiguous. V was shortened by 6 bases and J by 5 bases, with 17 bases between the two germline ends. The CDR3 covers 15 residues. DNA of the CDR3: TGTGCCAGCAGGACCTCCGGGCTTGTGGATCAGCCCCAGCATTTT. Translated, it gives CASRTSGLVDQPQHF.

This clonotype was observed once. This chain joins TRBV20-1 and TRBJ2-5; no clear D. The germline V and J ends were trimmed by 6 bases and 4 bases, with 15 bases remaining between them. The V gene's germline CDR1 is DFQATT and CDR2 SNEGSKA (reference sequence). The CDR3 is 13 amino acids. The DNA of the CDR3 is TGCAGTGCAACTGGGGATAGGCGAGAGACCCAGTACTTC. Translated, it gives CSATGDRRETQYF.

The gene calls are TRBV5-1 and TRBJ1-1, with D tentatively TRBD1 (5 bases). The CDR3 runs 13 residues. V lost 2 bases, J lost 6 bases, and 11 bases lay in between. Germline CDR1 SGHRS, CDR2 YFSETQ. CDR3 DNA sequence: TGCGCCAGCAGCTTCAGGGAGGAGGCTGAAGCTTTCTTT. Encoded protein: CASSFREEAEAFF.

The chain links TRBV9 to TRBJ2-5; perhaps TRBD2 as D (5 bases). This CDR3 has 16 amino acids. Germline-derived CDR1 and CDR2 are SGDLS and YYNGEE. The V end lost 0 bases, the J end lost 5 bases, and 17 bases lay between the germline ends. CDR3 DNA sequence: TGTGCCAGCAGCGTAGACTGGACGGGGAAGAGTGAGACCCAGTACTTC. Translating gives CASSVDWTGKSETQYF.

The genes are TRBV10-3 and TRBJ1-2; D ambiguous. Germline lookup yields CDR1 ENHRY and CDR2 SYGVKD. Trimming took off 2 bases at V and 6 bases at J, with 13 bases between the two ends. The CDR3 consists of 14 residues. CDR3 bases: TGTGCCATCAGTGAGAGGGCAGCCGGAGATGGCTACACCTTC. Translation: CAISERAAGDGYTF.

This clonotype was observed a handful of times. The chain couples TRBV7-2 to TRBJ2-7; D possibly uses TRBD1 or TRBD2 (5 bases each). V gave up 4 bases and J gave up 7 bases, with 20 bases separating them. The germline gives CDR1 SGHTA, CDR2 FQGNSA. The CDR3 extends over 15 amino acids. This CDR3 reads CASSSQGAVGNEQYF. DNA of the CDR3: TGTGCCAGCAGCTCCCAGGGAGCCGTCGGAAATGAGCAGTACTTC.

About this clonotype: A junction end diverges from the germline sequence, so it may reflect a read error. CDR3 bases: TGTGCCAGCAGTTTGGGACAAACCTACGGGCAGTACTTC. The encoded protein is CASSLGQTYGQYF. This chain joins TRBV28 and TRBJ2-7; weak D call: TRBD1 (6 bases). Germline V gene data show CDR1 as MDHEN and CDR2 as SYDVKM. The CDR3 totals 13 residues.

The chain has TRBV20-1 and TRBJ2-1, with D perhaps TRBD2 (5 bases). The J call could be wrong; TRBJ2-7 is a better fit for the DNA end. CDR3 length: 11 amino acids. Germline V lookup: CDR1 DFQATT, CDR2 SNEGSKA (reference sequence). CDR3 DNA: TGCAGTGCTCCGGGGTCCGATGAGCAGTACTTC. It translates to CSAPGSDEQYF.

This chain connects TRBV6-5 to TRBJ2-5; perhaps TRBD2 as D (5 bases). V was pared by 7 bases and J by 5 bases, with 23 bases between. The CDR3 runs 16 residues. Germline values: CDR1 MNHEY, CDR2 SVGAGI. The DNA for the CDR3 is TGTGCCAGCAAGAGAGTTGGCTCGGGGTCTGGGGAGACCCAGTACTTC. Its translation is CASKRVGSGSGETQYF.

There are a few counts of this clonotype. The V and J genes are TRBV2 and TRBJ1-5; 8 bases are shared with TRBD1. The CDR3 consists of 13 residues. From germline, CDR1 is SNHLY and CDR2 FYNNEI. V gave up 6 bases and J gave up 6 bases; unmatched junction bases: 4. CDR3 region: CASSPQGAQPQHF. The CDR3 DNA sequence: TGTGCCAGCAGCCCCCAGGGGGCTCAGCCCCAGCATTTT.

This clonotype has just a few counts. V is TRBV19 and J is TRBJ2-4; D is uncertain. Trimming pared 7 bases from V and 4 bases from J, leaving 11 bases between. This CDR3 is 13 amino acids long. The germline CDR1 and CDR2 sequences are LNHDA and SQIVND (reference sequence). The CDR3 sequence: CASIETDKNIQYF. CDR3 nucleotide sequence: TGTGCCAGTATCGAGACCGATAAAAACATTCAGTACTTC.

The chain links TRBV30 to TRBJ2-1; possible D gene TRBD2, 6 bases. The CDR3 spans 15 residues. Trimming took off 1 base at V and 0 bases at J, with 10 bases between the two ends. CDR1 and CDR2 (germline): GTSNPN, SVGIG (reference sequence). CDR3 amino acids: CAWSDGAGSYNEQFF. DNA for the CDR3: TGTGCCTGGAGTGATGGAGCGGGCTCCTACAATGAGCAGTTCTTC.

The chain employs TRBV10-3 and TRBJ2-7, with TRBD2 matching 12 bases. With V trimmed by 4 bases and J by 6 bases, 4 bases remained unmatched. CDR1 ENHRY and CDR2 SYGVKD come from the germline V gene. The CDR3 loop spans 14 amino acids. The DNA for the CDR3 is TGTGCCATCAGTGGACTAGCGGGAGCGGGCGAGCAGTACTTC. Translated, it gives CAISGLAGAGEQYF.

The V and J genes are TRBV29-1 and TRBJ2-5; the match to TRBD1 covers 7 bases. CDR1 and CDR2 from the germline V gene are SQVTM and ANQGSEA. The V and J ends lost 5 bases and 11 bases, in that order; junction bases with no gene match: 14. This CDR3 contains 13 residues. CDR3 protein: CSVSRQGVNEQYF. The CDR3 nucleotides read TGCAGCGTTAGTCGGCAGGGGGTAAATGAGCAGTACTTC.

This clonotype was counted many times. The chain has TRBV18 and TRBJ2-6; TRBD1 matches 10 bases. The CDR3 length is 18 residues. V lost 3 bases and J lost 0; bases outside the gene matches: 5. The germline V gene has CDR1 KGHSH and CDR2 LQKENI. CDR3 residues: CASSPGQGTRSGANVLTF. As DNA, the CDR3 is TGTGCCAGCTCACCGGGACAGGGGACCCGCTCTGGGGCCAACGTCCTGACTTTC.

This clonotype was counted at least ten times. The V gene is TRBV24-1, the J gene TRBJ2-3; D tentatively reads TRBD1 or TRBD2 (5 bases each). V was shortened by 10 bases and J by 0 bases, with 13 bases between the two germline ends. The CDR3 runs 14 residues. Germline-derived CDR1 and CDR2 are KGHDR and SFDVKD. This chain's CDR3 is CATRGTASTDTQYF. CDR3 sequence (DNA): TGTGCCACGAGAGGGACCGCTAGCACAGATACGCAGTATTTT.

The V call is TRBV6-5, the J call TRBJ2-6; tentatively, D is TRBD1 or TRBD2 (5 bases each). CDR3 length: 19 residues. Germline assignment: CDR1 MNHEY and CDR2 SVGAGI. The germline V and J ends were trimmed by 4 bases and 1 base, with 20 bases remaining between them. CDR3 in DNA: TGTGCCAGCAGTTCTCACCCGGGACGGGGCAGATCTGGGGCCAACGTCCTGACTTTC. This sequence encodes CASSSHPGRGRSGANVLTF.

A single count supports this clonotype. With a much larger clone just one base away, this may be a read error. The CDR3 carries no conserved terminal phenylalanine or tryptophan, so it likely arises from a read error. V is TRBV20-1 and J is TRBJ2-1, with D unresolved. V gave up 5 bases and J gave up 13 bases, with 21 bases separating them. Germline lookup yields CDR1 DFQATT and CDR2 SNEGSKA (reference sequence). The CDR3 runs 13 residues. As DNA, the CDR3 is TGCAGTGCTTACTCAAATCCGAACAACCAACAGTTCTGC. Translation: CSAYSNPNNQQFC.

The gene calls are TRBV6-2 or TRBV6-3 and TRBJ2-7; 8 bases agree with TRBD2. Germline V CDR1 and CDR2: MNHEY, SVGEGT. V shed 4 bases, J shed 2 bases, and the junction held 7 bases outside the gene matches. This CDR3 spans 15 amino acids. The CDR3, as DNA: TGTGCCAGCAGTTCCCTAGCGGGCCTGCCCTACGAGCAGTACTTC. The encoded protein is CASSSLAGLPYEQYF.

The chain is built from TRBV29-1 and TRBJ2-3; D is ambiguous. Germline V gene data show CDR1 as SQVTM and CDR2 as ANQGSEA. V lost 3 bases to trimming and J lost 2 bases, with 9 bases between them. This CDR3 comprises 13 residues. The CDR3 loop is CSVDRRSTDTQYF. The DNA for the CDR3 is TGCAGCGTTGACCGTCGTTCCACAGATACGCAGTATTTT.

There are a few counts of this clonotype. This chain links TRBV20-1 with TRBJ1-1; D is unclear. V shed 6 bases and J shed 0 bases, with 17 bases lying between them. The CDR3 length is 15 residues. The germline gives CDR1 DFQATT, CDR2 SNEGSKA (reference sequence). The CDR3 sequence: CSATLGPGMNTEAFF. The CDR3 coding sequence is TGCAGTGCCACGTTAGGGCCCGGGATGAACACTGAAGCTTTCTTT.

The CDR3 region is CAISPRDRRFYGYTF. The CDR3 DNA sequence: TGTGCCATCAGTCCCCGGGACAGGCGTTTTTATGGCTACACCTTC. The chain carries TRBV10-3 and TRBJ1-2; TRBD1 aligns across 8 bases. Unmatched junction bases numbered 10, after V lost 5 bases and J lost 5 bases. The CDR3 is 15 residues long. The germline V gene has CDR1 ENHRY and CDR2 SYGVKD.

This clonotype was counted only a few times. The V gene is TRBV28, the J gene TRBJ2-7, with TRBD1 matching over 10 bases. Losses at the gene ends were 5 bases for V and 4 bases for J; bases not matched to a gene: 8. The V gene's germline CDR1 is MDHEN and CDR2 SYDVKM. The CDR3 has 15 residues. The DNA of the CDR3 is TGTGCCAGCAGTGCCCGACAGGGGGCGTTGTACGAGCAGTACTTC. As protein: CASSARQGALYEQYF.

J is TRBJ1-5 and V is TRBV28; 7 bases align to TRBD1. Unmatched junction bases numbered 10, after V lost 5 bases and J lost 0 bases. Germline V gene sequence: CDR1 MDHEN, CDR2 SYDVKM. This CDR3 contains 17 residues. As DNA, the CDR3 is TGTGCCAGCAGTCCAGCGGGGAGGGGGCTTAGCAATCAGCCCCAGCATTTT. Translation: CASSPAGRGLSNQPQHF.